This T cell receptor beta chain was found in a study of T cell changes during pregnancy in multiple sclerosis. The data were produced by immunoSEQ multiplex PCR, yet TCRdb's version contains in-frame clones alone and is incomplete. The table lists about 93,000 clones, roughly 92% of them singletons. The CDR3 is 15 amino acids. V gave up 0 bases and J gave up 7 bases, with 13 bases separating them. Germline CDR1 WNHNN, CDR2 SYGVQD (reference sequence). The sequence came from a female donor with multiple sclerosis, enrolled in a pregnancy study. This sequence joins TRBV10-1 and TRBJ1-5, with TRBD1 as a possible D gene (6 bases). This specimen was peripheral blood, taken after pregnancy. This CDR3 is CASSESTGGGQPQHF. CDR3 bases: TGCGCCAGCAGTGAGTCGACGGGGGGCGGGCAGCCCCAGCATTTT.